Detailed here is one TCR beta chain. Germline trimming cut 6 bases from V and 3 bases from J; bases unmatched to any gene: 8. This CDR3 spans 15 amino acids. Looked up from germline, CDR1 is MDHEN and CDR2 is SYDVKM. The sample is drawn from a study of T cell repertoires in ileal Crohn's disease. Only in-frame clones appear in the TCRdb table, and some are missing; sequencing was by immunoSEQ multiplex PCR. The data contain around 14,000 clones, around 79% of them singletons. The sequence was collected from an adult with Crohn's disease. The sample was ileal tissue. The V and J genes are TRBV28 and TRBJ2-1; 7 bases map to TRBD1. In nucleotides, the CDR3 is TGTGCCAGCAGCCCTGGACAGGAAGACTACAATGAGCAGTTCTTC. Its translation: CASSPGQEDYNEQFF.